This TCR beta chain stems from a study of control samples from healthy donors and cancer patients. TCRdb's copy holds only in-frame clones and misses some; the assay was immunoSEQ multiplex PCR. The profile shows around 77,000 clones, approximately 92% of them singletons. Germline V lookup: CDR1 GTSNPN, CDR2 SVGIG (reference sequence). Between the trimmed V and J ends, which lost 1 base and 1 base, there was a span of 9 bases. This CDR3 has 14 residues. The material sequenced was blood. This sequence originates from a woman aged 60-70 years in good health. The rearrangement joins TRBV30 to TRBJ2-3; perhaps TRBD1 as D (5 bases). The CDR3 bases are TGTGCCTGGAGTGAACAGGCCGGCACAGATACGCAGTATTTT. Protein: CAWSEQAGTDTQYF.